The clone carrying this T cell receptor (beta chain) came up many times. Its antigen is not known. The record originates from a study of T cell repertoires in cytomegalovirus infection. Via MiXCR, TCRdb re-called the reads, giving one row per CDR3 protein. The repertoire has approximately 730,000 distinct CDR3 sequences, 30% to 40% of them found once; the top ten carry over 15%. CDR3 size: 14 residues. Trimming removed 3 bases from V and 7 bases from J, with 15 bases in between. Germline CDR1 is SGHTA and CDR2 is FQGNSA. The sequences come from cultured PBMCs, collected from culture after CMV antigen stimulation. This TCR was sampled from a human donor in good health (CMV status not recorded). Some clones in this sample may be carry-over from other donors' samples. The rearrangement uses TRBV7-2 and TRBJ1-1; D may be TRBD1 (6 bases). CDR3 sequence: CASSFYRVENEAFF. The CDR3 DNA sequence: TGTGCCAGCAGCTTTTACAGGGTGGAGAATGAAGCTTTCTTT.